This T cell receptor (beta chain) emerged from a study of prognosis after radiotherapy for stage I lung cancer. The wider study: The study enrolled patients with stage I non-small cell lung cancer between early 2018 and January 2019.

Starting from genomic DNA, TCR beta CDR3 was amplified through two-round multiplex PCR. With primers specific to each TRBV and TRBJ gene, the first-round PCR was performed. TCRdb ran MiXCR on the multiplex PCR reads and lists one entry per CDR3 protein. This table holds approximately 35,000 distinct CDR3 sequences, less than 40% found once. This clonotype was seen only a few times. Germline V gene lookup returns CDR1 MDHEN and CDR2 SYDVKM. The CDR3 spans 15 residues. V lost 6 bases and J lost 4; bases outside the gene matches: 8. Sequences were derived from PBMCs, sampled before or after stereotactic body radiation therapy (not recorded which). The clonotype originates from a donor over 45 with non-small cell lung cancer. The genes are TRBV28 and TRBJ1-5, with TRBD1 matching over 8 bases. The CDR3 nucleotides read TGTGCCAGCAGGCCTTGGACAGGGAGGAATCAGCCCCAGCATTTT. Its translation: CASRPWTGRNQPQHF. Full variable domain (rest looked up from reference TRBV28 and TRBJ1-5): DVKVTQSSRYLVKRTGEKVFLECVQDMDHENMFWYRQDPGLGLRLIYFSYDVKMKEKGDIPEGYSVSREKKERFSLILESASTNQTSMYLCASRPWTGRNQPQHFGDGTRLSIL.